The rows below give T cell receptor beta chains drawn from one sample of a study of blood T cell repertoires in COVID-19. Sequencing was performed with immunoSEQ multiplex PCR; in TCRdb, only in-frame clones are kept and a portion is missing. Among 80,000 or so clones, 86% were seen once, and the ten largest hold over 15%. Sequenced: peripheral blood. The receptors come from a human donor in a cohort sampled during active COVID-19. CDR3s include the opening cysteine and the closing phenylalanine or tryptophan. A D gene is named only where the DNA matches it firmly.

>TRBV5-1|TRBJ1-2|-
CASSSGQNYGYTF
>TRBV7-2|TRBJ1-3|-
CASSRDSLPENTIYF
>TRBV6-1|TRBJ1-2|-
CASSEQGTNYGYTF
>TRBV28|TRBJ1-3|-
CASSSGGYSGNTIYF
>TRBV5-1|TRBJ1-2|TRBD1
CASSLVARDSGGYTF
>TRBV19|TRBJ2-6|TRBD1
CASKDRSLRTGANVLTF
>TRBV24-1|TRBJ2-5|-
CATSAGDNNQETQYF
>TRBV11-3|TRBJ2-3|TRBD2
CASSFSAGGGADTQYF
>TRBV15|TRBJ2-5|TRBD2
CATSRDPREGQTQYF
>TRBV10-3|TRBJ2-7|TRBD2
CAISEGLAGERRF
>TRBV11-2|TRBJ2-3|-
CASSTTLRAFTDTQYF
>TRBV28|TRBJ1-2|-
CASSELFYGYTF
>TRBV5-6|TRBJ1-5|TRBD1
CASSLGQGAYQPQHF
>TRBV28|TRBJ2-7|-
CASSLRQVSYEQYF
>TRBV28|TRBJ2-1|-
CASCPPLADSYNEQFF
>TRBV11-2|TRBJ1-1|-
CASSRSPGEAFF
>TRBV24-1|TRBJ2-2|TRBD1
CATSDPGQGANTGELFF
>TRBV7-3|TRBJ2-1|-
CASSLMQGLYNEQFF
>TRBV18|TRBJ2-2|TRBD1
CASSPFPGQRNTGELFF
>TRBV15|TRBJ2-2|TRBD2
CATSNFLAGEWAGELFF
>TRBV25-1|TRBJ2-7|-
CASSDTYYEQYF
>TRBV7-9|TRBJ2-2|TRBD1
CASRTGVNGELFF
>TRBV25-1|TRBJ2-3|-
CASSNENTQYF
>TRBV19|TRBJ1-4|-
CASSIQTGFGEKLFF
>TRBV10-1|TRBJ1-4|TRBD1
CASRYRGYGAHEKLFF
>TRBV7-9|TRBJ1-5|-
CASSDSQGNGNQPQHF
>TRBV11-2|TRBJ1-1|-
CASSWGDNTEAFF
>TRBV7-9|TRBJ2-1|TRBD1
CASSLGQGSRVEQFF
>TRBV7-2|TRBJ2-7|-
CASSINGQGYEQYF
>TRBV10-3|TRBJ1-2|-
CAISVDIAGGYTF
>TRBV27|TRBJ2-2|TRBD1
CASSLVGQGSSYAGELFF
>TRBV9|TRBJ2-2|TRBD2
CASSATSGGPTGGELFF
>TRBV11-1|TRBJ2-7|-
CASSYRTSSYEQYF
>TRBV18|TRBJ2-1|TRBD1
CASSPGQGREQFF
>TRBV7-9|TRBJ1-2|TRBD1
CASSYRDRESLGYTF
>TRBV29-1|TRBJ2-1|TRBD1
CSVVTGSSYNEQFF
>TRBV5-1|TRBJ1-1|-
CASTGTSTEAFF
>TRBV10-3|TRBJ1-2|-
CAISEFQGNYGYTF
>TRBV3-1/TRBV3-2|TRBJ2-2|-
CASSPNRAVNTGELFF
>TRBV18|TRBJ1-1|TRBD1
CASSDRGTEAFF
>TRBV15|TRBJ2-7|-
CATSRVAPSYEQYF